This TCR beta chain appears in the sequencing data of a study of blood T cell repertoires in COVID-19. Across the whole study: Both acute and convalescent COVID-19 samples were obtained from the United States, Italy and Spain.

The CDR3 runs to 17 residues. V lost 3 bases, J lost 4 bases, and 18 bases lay in between. Germline CDR1 is SGHNT and CDR2 is YENEEA. Here immunoSEQ multiplex PCR was the method, and the copy in TCRdb shows in-frame clones only, minus some. The data show 150,000 to 200,000 clones, approximately 90% seen once. The TCR comes from a woman of 80 years or more in a cohort sampled during active or convalescent COVID-19. Sequenced input: peripheral blood. The chain uses TRBV11-3 and TRBJ2-2; D is undetermined. The DNA of the CDR3 is TGTGCCAGCAGCTTCGCCCCGGCAGAGGAGAGCACCGGGGAGCTGTTTTTT. Protein: CASSFAPAEESTGELFF.